The clone carrying this T cell receptor beta chain came up a few times. The antigen is not known. V lost 8 bases, J lost 0 bases, and 7 bases stayed unmatched. The CDR3 is made up of 16 amino acids. This entry comes from a study of identical twins. Template switching added a universal primer site, and cDNA bore unique molecular identifiers. One entry per CDR3 protein, called by TCRdb with MiXCR from the 5' RACE reads. Here the sample spans more than 400,000 distinct CDR3 sequences, nearly 15% being singletons. Whole-study findings and limits: With abundant cord blood beta clonotypes, insertions were fewer; memory repertoires showed no such pattern. In beta out-of-frame sequences, the excess sharing between twins was weaker.

The sample also formed part of further work on yellow fever vaccine responses in identical twins.

The specimen was CD4+ T cells sorted from blood. This sequence joins TRBV12-3 or TRBV12-4 and TRBJ2-2; 9 bases fit TRBD2. This clonotype originated in a woman younger than 30 in good health. The chain's CDR3 is CASASSGASNTGELFF. CDR3 nucleotide sequence: TGTGCCAGCGCCTCTAGCGGGGCTTCGAACACCGGGGAGCTGTTTTTT.